The present T cell receptor beta chain was sequenced within a study of CD8 T cells in ankylosing spondylitis. TCRdb used MiXCR to reprocess the 5' RACE reads, holding one entry per CDR3 protein. The data hold about 140,000 distinct CDR3 sequences, with around a third observed a single time. In its sample, this clonotype was seen many times. The germline V gene encodes CDR1 ENHRY and CDR2 SYGVKD. V lost 5 bases to trimming and J lost 6 bases; unmatched junction nucleotides: 3. The CDR3 is made up of 15 amino acids. The clonotype originates from a male donor with ankylosing spondylitis. This chain joins TRBV10-3 and TRBJ2-2, with 13 bases identical to TRBD2. The sample was synovial fluid, either unsorted or a sorted T cell fraction (not recorded which). DNA of the CDR3: TGTGCCATCAGTACTAGCGGGAGGGGGCCCGGGGAGCTGTTTTTT. Protein sequence: CAISTSGRGPGELFF.